This TCR beta chain appears in the sequencing data of a study of T-cell memory formation after mild COVID-19. Overall study results and limits: CD4+ contracting clones were found mainly in CM and EM, and CD8+ ones in EMRA. CD4/CD8 balance held among clones contracting day 15 to 85, and later expanders leaned CD4+.

TCR alpha and TCR beta cDNA libraries carrying sample barcodes and UMIs came from 5'RACE with constant-segment primers. MiXCR, applied by TCRdb to the 5' RACE reads, yields one record per CDR3 protein. The repertoire consists of roughly 350,000 distinct CDR3 sequences, with around 27% occurring once and the leading ten covering around an eighth. CDR3 length: 14 amino acids. Trimming removed 2 bases from V and 4 bases from J, with 12 bases in between. From germline, CDR1 is MNHEY and CDR2 SVGEGT. A few counts support this clonotype. Antigen unknown. This TCR came from an adult woman who had mild COVID-19 (a few samples of this study predate the infection). Cell type and time point are not known. The sequencing sample was made of PBMCs or a T cell subset sorted from them (not recorded which). V and J are TRBV6-2 or TRBV6-3 and TRBJ2-7; no definite D call. As DNA, the CDR3 is TGTGCCAGCAGTTACGACGGACGTCCTTACGAGCAGTACTTC. It translates to CASSYDGRPYEQYF.